This passage covers 9 T cell receptor beta chains from one sample sequenced in a study of cytomegalovirus exposure and HLA in healthy donors. PCR employed 60 Vbeta and 13 Jbeta primers. Profiled with immunoSEQ multiplex PCR; TCRdb holds only in-frame clones, not every one. The repertoire holds under 100,000 clones, about four fifths seen once, with over 4.5% in the top ten. Sequenced input: PBMCs. The receptors originated from a man younger than 35 in good health and CMV-seropositive.

V is TRBV9 and J is TRBJ2-7; the D gene is possibly TRBD2 (6 bases). This CDR3 comprises 14 residues. V gave up 3 bases and J gave up 3 bases, with 13 bases separating them. CDR1 SGDLS and CDR2 YYNGEE come from the germline V gene. The CDR3 spells CASSGASGDYEQYF. Here the CDR3 DNA reads TGTGCCAGCAGCGGTGCCTCGGGGGACTACGAGCAGTACTTC.

The gene calls are TRBV2 and TRBJ2-5, with 10 bases lining up with TRBD2. The CDR3 has 15 amino acids. V trimming: 8 bases; J trimming: 2 bases; junction bases outside the gene matches: 8. In germline, CDR1 is SNHLY, CDR2 FYNNEI. CDR3 in amino acids: CASPSAGGLQETQYF. Here the CDR3 DNA reads TGTGCCAGCCCCTCAGCGGGAGGGTTACAAGAGACCCAGTACTTC. Filled out from reference TRBV2 and TRBJ2-5, the complete variable domain reads EPEVTQTPSHQVTQMGQEVILRCVPISNHLYFYWYRQILGQKVEFLVSFYNNEISEKSEIFDDQFSVERPDGSNFTLKIRSTKLEDSAMYFCASPSAGGLQETQYFGPGTRLLVL.

V gene TRBV4-1 combines with J gene TRBJ2-7; tentatively, D is TRBD1 (5 bases). This CDR3 has 15 amino acids. Germline CDR1 is MGHRA and CDR2 is YSYEKL. The germline V and J ends were trimmed by 3 bases and 3 bases, with 15 bases remaining between them. CDR3 sequence reads: CASSQIGAGRYEQYF. The CDR3 DNA is TGCGCCAGCAGCCAGATTGGAGCAGGGCGCTACGAGCAGTACTTC.

V is TRBV4-2 and J is TRBJ2-7, with TRBD1 matching 7 bases. The CDR3 runs to 16 residues. CDR1 and CDR2 from the germline V gene are LGHNA and YNFKEQ. V lost 2 bases to trimming and J lost 4 bases; unmatched junction nucleotides: 11. The chain's CDR3 is CASSQRRGQGVYEQYF. The CDR3 DNA sequence: TGTGCCAGCAGCCAAAGAAGGGGGCAGGGTGTGTACGAGCAGTACTTC.

This rearrangement joins TRBV4-2 to TRBJ2-2; 13 positions match TRBD2. The CDR3 sequence is 18 residues long. Germline lookup yields CDR1 LGHNA and CDR2 YNFKEQ. J was trimmed by 5 bases and V by 3 bases; bases with no gene match: 9. The CDR3 nucleotides read TGTGCCAGCAGCCACAGGACTAGCGGGAGCGACGGGACCGGGGAGCTGTTTTTT. Translation: CASSHRTSGSDGTGELFF.

V gene TRBV7-2 combines with J gene TRBJ1-1; D is undetermined. The CDR3 is 15 residues long. V lost 3 bases to trimming and J lost 1 base, with 12 bases between them. Germline CDR1 reads SGHTA; CDR2 reads FQGNSA. CDR3 loop: CASSFLGAPNTEAFF. As DNA, the CDR3 is TGTGCCAGCAGCTTCCTCGGAGCACCGAACACTGAAGCTTTCTTT.

The V call is TRBV9, the J call TRBJ2-1; no definite D call. The length of the CDR3 is 14 residues. The ends were cut back, 4 bases at V and 0 bases at J, with 8 bases in the middle. Germline V gene data show CDR1 as SGDLS and CDR2 as YYNGEE. The CDR3 is CASSPASSYNEQFF. The CDR3 DNA reads as TGTGCCAGCAGCCCCGCGAGCTCCTACAATGAGCAGTTCTTC.

The gene calls are TRBV28 and TRBJ2-7, with 9 bases that match TRBD1. The junction had 12 bases not matched to a gene; V was cut back by 6 bases and J by 3 bases. Per germline, CDR1 MDHEN and CDR2 SYDVKM. The CDR3 is made up of 16 amino acids. CDR3 nucleotides: TGTGCCAGCAGACGGATGGGACAGGGTTTCTTCTACGAGCAGTACTTC. It encodes CASRRMGQGFFYEQYF.

This clone has just a few counts. J is TRBJ1-1 and V is TRBV18, with unresolved D. The length of the CDR3 is 15 residues. V lost 1 base and J lost 0, with 9 bases in between. Germline CDR1 is KGHSH and CDR2 is LQKENI. CDR3 protein: CASSPLPGLNTEAFF. CDR3 sequence (DNA): TGTGCCAGCTCACCACTCCCCGGGTTGAACACTGAAGCTTTCTTT.